This T cell receptor (beta chain) emerged from a study of regulatory T cells in long-lasting Graves disease. Study-level background: Graves' patients with a new diagnosis had received antithyroid drugs under 3 months. Findings and caveats of the study: Whereas 1,000 or so public clonotypes were shared by new patients, persistent patients shared more, at 2,500 to 3,500.

Sample time point: newly diagnosed GD, antithyroid drugs for less than 3 months. From PBMCs, RNA was extracted and then used to make the TCR library. CDR3 size: 15 residues. V dropped 5 bases and J dropped 2; count of bases not matched to a gene: 4. The V gene's germline CDR1 is LNHDA and CDR2 SQIVND (reference sequence). With iRepertoire HTBI primers and Arm-PCR of CDR3 regions, TCR beta libraries were built. One entry per CDR3 protein, called by TCRdb with MiXCR from the multiplex PCR reads. Of 400,000 to 550,000 distinct CDR3 sequences listed, 15% are singletons. On this clonotype: The antigen is undetermined.

These sequences were also reported in another study, on T cells in Graves' hyperthyroidism and ophthalmopathy.

The TCR sequence derives from a young woman with Graves disease. This material consisted of peripheral blood mononuclear cells (PBMCs), taken at new diagnosis, from a patient treated with antithyroid drugs. The chain combines TRBV19 with TRBJ2-1, with TRBD2 identical over 9 bases. Here the CDR3 DNA reads TGTGCCAGTAGTCGGACTAGCGAGCCCTACAATGAGCAGTTCTTC. This sequence encodes CASSRTSEPYNEQFF.